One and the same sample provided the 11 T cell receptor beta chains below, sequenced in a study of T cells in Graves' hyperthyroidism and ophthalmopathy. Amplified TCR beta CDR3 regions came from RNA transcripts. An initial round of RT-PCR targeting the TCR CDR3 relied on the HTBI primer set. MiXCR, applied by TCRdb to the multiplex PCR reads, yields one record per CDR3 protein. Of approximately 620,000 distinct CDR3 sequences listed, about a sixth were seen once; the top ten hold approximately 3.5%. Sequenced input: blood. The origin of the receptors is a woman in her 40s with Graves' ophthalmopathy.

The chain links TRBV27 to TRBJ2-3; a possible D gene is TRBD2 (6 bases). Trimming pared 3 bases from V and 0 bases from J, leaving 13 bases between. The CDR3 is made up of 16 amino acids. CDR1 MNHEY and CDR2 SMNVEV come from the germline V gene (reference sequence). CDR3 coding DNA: TGTGCCAGCAGTTTCGTTAGCGGATCAAGCACAGATACGCAGTATTTT. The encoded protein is CASSFVSGSSTDTQYF.

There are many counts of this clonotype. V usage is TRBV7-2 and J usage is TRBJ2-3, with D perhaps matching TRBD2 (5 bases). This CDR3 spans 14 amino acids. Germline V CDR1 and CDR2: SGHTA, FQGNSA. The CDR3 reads CSGDTFGLSDTQYF. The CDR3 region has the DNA TGTTCTGGTGACACCTTCGGACTTTCAGATACGCAGTATTTT.

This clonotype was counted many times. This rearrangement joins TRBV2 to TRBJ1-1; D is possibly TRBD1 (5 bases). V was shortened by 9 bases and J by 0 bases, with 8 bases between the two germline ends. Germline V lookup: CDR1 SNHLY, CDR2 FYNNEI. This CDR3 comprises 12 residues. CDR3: CARGTMNTEAFF. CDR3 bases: TGTGCCAGAGGGACCATGAACACTGAAGCTTTCTTT.

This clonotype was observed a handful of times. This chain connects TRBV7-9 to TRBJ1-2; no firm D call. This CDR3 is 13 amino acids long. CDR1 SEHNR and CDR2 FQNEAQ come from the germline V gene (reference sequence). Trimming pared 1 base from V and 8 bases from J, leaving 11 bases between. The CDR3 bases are TGTGCCAGCAGCTTAGGGTGGCAGAGCGGCTACACCTTC. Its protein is CASSLGWQSGYTF.

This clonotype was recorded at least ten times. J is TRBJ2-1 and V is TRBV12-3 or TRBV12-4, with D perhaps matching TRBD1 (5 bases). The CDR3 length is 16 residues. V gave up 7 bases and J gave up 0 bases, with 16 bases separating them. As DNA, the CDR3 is TGTGCCAGCACCGTTCAGGGAAGAAGCTCCTACAATGAGCAGTTCTTC. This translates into CASTVQGRSSYNEQFF.

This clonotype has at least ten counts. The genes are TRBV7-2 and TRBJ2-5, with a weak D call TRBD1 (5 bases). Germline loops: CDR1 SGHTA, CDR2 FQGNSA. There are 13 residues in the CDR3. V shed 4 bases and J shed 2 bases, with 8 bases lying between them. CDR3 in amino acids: CASSSNRQETQYF. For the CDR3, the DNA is TGTGCCAGCAGCTCCAACAGGCAAGAGACCCAGTACTTC.

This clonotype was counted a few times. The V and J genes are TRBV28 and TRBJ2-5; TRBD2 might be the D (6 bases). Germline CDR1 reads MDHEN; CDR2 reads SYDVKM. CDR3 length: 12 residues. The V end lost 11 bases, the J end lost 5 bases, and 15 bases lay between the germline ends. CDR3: CAGSGLGETQYF. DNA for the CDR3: TGTGCCGGTAGCGGCCTTGGGGAGACCCAGTACTTC.

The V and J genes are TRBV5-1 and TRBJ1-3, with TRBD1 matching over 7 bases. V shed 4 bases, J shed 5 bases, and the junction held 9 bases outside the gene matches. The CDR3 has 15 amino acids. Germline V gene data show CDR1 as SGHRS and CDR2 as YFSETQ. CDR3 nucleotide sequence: TGCGCCAGCAGCCCCGAGGACAGGTCTAGAAACACCATATATTTT. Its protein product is CASSPEDRSRNTIYF. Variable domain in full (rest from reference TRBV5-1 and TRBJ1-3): KAGVTQTPRYLIKTRGQQVTLSCSPISGHRSVSWYQQTPGQGLQFLFEYFSETQRNKGNFPGRFSGRQFSNSRSEMNVSTLELGDSALYLCASSPEDRSRNTIYFGEGSWLTVV.

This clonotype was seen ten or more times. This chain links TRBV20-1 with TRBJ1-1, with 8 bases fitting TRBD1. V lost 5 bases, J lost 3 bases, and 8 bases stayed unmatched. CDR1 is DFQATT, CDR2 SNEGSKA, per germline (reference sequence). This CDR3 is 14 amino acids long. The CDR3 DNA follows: TGCAGTGCTCGATGGACAGGGTTCGACACTGAAGCTTTCTTT. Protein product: CSARWTGFDTEAFF.

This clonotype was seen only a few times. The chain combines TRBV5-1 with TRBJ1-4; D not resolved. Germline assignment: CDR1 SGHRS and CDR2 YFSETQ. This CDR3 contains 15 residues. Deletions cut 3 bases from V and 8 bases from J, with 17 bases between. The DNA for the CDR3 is TGCGCCAGCAGCTCGGGCCAGGCAAGGAACGAAAAACTGTTTTTT. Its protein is CASSSGQARNEKLFF.

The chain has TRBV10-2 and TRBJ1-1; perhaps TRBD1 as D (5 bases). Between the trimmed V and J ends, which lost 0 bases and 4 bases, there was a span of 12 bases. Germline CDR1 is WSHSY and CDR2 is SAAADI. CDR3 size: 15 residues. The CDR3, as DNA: TGCGCCAGCAGTGAGTCAGCAGGGTCGGCCACTGAAGCTTTCTTT. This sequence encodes CASSESAGSATEAFF.